The present entry profiles one T cell receptor (beta chain) with its context. In the original processing: Quantification of nucleated cells was approximated via reference gene primer amplification. The table came from immunoSEQ multiplex PCR; TCRdb's copy has only in-frame clones and leaves some out. D and trimming were read from the DNA, whereas the V and J calls and clone size are those reported in that table. The table has about 23,000 clones, roughly 74% seen once. This sample is part of a study of blood T cell repertoires in COVID-19. At the level of the study: PBMCs, B-cell-depleted T cells, or T cells were the source of the cDNA or gDNA that made up the material.

V shed 0 bases and J shed 4 bases, with 7 bases lying between them. The CDR3 loop spans 14 amino acids. Germline V CDR1 and CDR2: KGHSH, LQKENI. The source of this sequence is a man over 45 with COVID-19, enrolled during active disease. Sequencing was done on a sample of peripheral blood. J is TRBJ1-3 and V is TRBV18; D ambiguous. CDR3 bases: TGTGCCAGCTCACCACCGAGTCGGGGAAACACCATATATTTT. This codes for CASSPPSRGNTIYF.